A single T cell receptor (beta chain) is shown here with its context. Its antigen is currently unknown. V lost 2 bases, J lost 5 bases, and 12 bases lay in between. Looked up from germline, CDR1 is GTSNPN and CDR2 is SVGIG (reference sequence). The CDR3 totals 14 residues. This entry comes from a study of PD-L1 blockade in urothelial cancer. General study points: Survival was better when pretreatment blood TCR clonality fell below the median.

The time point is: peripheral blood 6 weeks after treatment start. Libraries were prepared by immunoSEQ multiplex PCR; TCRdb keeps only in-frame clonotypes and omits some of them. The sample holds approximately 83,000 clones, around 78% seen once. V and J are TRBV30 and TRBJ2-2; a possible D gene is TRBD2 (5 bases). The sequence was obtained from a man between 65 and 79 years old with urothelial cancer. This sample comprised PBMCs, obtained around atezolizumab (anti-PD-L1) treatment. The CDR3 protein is CAWSTGPGTGELFF. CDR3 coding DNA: TGTGCCTGGAGTACTGGGCCGGGAACCGGGGAGCTGTTTTTT.